These 21 T cell receptor beta chains were all obtained from the same sample, sequenced in a study of T cells in Graves' hyperthyroidism and ophthalmopathy. Amplified TCR beta CDR3 regions derived from RNA transcripts. HTBI primers drove first-round RT-PCR of the TCR CDR3. TCRdb passed the multiplex PCR reads through MiXCR, listing each CDR3 protein once. This table has 700,000 or so distinct CDR3 sequences, about 16% appearing once. Sample: blood. The receptors stem from a man aged 18 to 30 with Graves' hyperthyroidism.

This clonotype has more than one count but fewer than ten. The CDR3 reads CASSQPPGGPAEQYF. The CDR3 DNA reads TGCGCCAGCAGCCAACCTCCGGGTGGTCCGGCCGAGCAGTACTTC. This sequence joins TRBV5-1 and TRBJ2-7; unclear D gene. Trimming took 4 bases from V and 6 from J, leaving 20 bases between them. The CDR3 length is 15 residues. CDR1 and CDR2 (germline): SGHRS, YFSETQ.

This clonotype was detected many times. The V and J genes are TRBV2 and TRBJ1-1; 9 bases agree with TRBD1. Trimming at V came to 6 bases and at J to 9 bases, leaving 8 bases not matched to a gene. Germline assignment: CDR1 SNHLY and CDR2 FYNNEI. CDR3 length: 13 amino acids. CDR3: CASRDRGPPKAFF. CDR3 nucleotides: TGTGCCAGCAGGGACAGGGGCCCACCCAAAGCTTTCTTT. The variable domain in full, with the rest retrieved from reference TRBV2 and TRBJ1-1, is EPEVTQTPSHQVTQMGQEVILRCVPISNHLYFYWYRQILGQKVEFLVSFYNNEISEKSEIFDDQFSVERPDGSNFTLKIRSTKLEDSAMYFCASRDRGPPKAFFGQGTRLTVV.

This chain joins TRBV20-1 and TRBJ2-7; 8 bases agree with TRBD2. The length of the CDR3 is 13 residues. V lost 5 bases to trimming and J lost 3 bases; unmatched junction nucleotides: 6. Per the germline V gene, CDR1 is DFQATT and CDR2 is SNEGSKA (reference sequence). The CDR3 DNA reads TGCAGTGCTCACGGGAGGGCCAGCTACGAGCAGTACTTC. Amino acids: CSAHGRASYEQYF.

Regarding this clonotype: This may be a read error, as it is one base from a much larger clone. The rearrangement links TRBV11-1 to TRBJ1-2, with 7 nucleotides matching TRBD1. From germline, CDR1 is SGHAT and CDR2 FQDESV (reference sequence). The trim removed 5 bases at V and 8 bases at J, leaving 11 bases unmatched. CDR3 length: 14 residues. This CDR3 reads CASSLDRAKSGYTF. The CDR3 DNA sequence: TGTGCCAGCAGCCTAGACAGGGCTAAGTCCGGCTACACCTTC.

At least ten counts were recorded for this clonotype. CDR3 loop: CASRGLVTTGELFF. CDR3 coding DNA: TGTGCCAGCAGGGGACTAGTCACCACCGGGGAGCTGTTTTTT. J is TRBJ2-2 and V is TRBV12-3 or TRBV12-4; 8 nucleotides line up with TRBD2. Trimming removed 6 bases from V and 4 bases from J; junction bases left unmatched: 4. The CDR3 is 14 amino acids.

This chain uses TRBV5-6 with TRBJ1-4; a possible D gene is TRBD1 (6 bases). Trimming shortened V by 0 bases and J by 3 bases, and 9 bases separated the two germline ends. Germline lookup yields CDR1 SGHDT and CDR2 YYEEEE. The CDR3 is made up of 15 amino acids. The CDR3: CASSLGQAANEKLFF. The CDR3 DNA follows: TGTGCCAGCAGCTTGGGACAGGCGGCTAATGAAAAACTGTTTTTT.

V is TRBV20-1 and J is TRBJ1-3; D unclear. This CDR3 is 14 amino acids long. Per germline, CDR1 DFQATT and CDR2 SNEGSKA (reference sequence). The V gene lost 3 bases and the J gene lost 4 bases, with 13 bases spanning the gap. Here the CDR3 DNA reads TGCAGTGCTAGCCATTCCATAACGGGAAACACCATATATTTT. Translating gives CSASHSITGNTIYF.

This clonotype was seen many times. This chain uses TRBV20-1 with TRBJ2-3; D is perhaps TRBD2 (5 bases). The CDR3 runs to 14 residues. CDR1 is DFQATT and CDR2 is SNEGSKA in the germline V gene (reference sequence). V lost 1 base, J lost 0 bases, and 8 bases lay in between. CDR3 protein: CSARGGGSTDTQYF. In DNA form, the CDR3 reads TGCAGTGCTAGAGGCGGCGGGAGCACAGATACGCAGTATTTT.

This clonotype was seen ten or more times. One end of the junction fails to match germline, which may point to a read error. The CDR3 loop reads CASSLFLAGTGKLFF. The DNA of the CDR3 is TGTGCCAGCAGCTTGTTCCTAGCGGGCACCGGGAAGCTGTTTTTT. The chain carries TRBV11-2 and TRBJ2-2; 8 positions match TRBD2. CDR3 length equals 15 residues. Germline values: CDR1 SGHAT, CDR2 FQNNGV.

V is TRBV20-1 and J is TRBJ1-2; no firm D call. CDR3 length equals 10 residues. The V gene's germline CDR1 is DFQATT and CDR2 SNEGSKA (reference sequence). The V gene lost 6 bases and the J gene lost 5 bases, with 7 bases spanning the gap. CDR3 DNA: TGCAGTGCCCTTGAATATGGCTACACCTTC. This sequence encodes CSALEYGYTF.

A remark on this clonotype: This may arise from a read error, as a much more abundant clone is one base away. CDR3: CASKGGPRPGSPLHF. DNA for the CDR3: TGTGCCAGCAAGGGGGGGCCTAGGCCGGGTTCACCCCTCCACTTT. V gene TRBV2 combines with J gene TRBJ1-6, with D possibly matching TRBD1 (6 bases). CDR3 length equals 15 residues. Germline assignment: CDR1 SNHLY and CDR2 FYNNEI. The V and J ends lost 7 bases and 9 bases respectively, with 19 bases between them.

Ten or more counts support this clonotype. The V gene is TRBV20-1, the J gene TRBJ2-3; D is perhaps TRBD2 (5 bases). V was clipped by 5 bases and J by 1 base, with 16 bases between them. The CDR3 has 15 residues. Germline V gives CDR1 DFQATT, CDR2 SNEGSKA (reference sequence). The CDR3 region has the DNA TGCAGTGCTCCAGGACTCGCAACGGGCACAGATACGCAGTATTTT. Translated, it gives CSAPGLATGTDTQYF.

V is TRBV29-1 and J is TRBJ2-3; maybe TRBD2 (6 bases). The CDR3 is 12 residues long. Trimming removed 2 bases from V and 4 bases from J, with 7 bases in between. The germline V gene encodes CDR1 SQVTM and CDR2 ANQGSEA. Here the CDR3 reads CSVERRADTQYF. The CDR3 DNA sequence: TGCAGCGTTGAAAGGAGGGCAGATACGCAGTATTTT.

This clonotype has a handful of counts. The chain couples TRBV15 to TRBJ2-7, with TRBD2 matching over 8 bases. With 5 bases clipped from V and 1 base from J, the junction kept 7 bases outside the gene matches. CDR3 size: 15 residues. Germline-derived CDR1 and CDR2 are LNHNV and YYDKDF (reference sequence). Here the CDR3 DNA reads TGTGCCACCAGCTCAACTAGCGGACAGTCCTACGAGCAGTACTTC. Amino acid sequence: CATSSTSGQSYEQYF.

This clonotype has only a few counts. The chain is built from TRBV24-1 and TRBJ1-2, with D hard to call. V lost 0 bases and J lost 3, with 7 bases in between. In germline, CDR1 is KGHDR, CDR2 SFDVKD. This CDR3 is built from 14 residues. The CDR3 here is CATSDLLLDYGYTF. CDR3 sequence (DNA): TGTGCCACCAGTGATTTGCTTTTGGACTATGGCTACACCTTC.

The J gene is TRBJ2-1, the V gene TRBV20-1; a possible D gene is TRBD1 (5 bases). The CDR3 length is 12 residues. Germline loops: CDR1 DFQATT, CDR2 SNEGSKA (reference sequence). Deletions cut 0 bases from V and 9 bases from J, with 9 bases between. The CDR3 coding sequence is TGCAGTGCTAGAGATCAGGGTCCTGAGCAGTTCTTC. Its translation: CSARDQGPEQFF.

This clonotype was observed many times. The chain recombines TRBV30 with TRBJ1-5, with 8 bases that match TRBD1. Germline V CDR1 and CDR2: GTSNPN, SVGIG (reference sequence). The CDR3 runs 13 residues. V dropped 5 bases and J dropped 3; count of bases not matched to a gene: 3. CDR3 coding DNA: TGTGCCTGGTCGGACAGGGCCAATCAGCCCCAGCATTTT. This encodes CAWSDRANQPQHF. Full variable domain (remainder filled in from reference TRBV30 and TRBJ1-5): SQTIHQWPATLVQPVGSPLSLECTVEGTSNPNLYWYRQAAGRGLQLLFYSVGIGQISSEVPQNLSASRPQDRQFILSSKKLLLSDSGFYLCAWSDRANQPQHFGDGTRLSIL.

The sample holds many counts of this clonotype. The chain is built from TRBV3-1 and TRBJ2-3; D uncertain. Between the trimmed V and J ends, which lost 1 base and 0 bases, there was a span of 5 bases. The CDR3 loop spans 14 amino acids. The germline CDR1 and CDR2 sequences are LGHDT and YNNKEL (reference sequence). The CDR3 loop reads CASSQVLSTDTQYF. CDR3 sequence (DNA): TGTGCCAGCAGCCAAGTTTTGAGCACAGATACGCAGTATTTT.

The V gene is TRBV27, the J gene TRBJ2-6; the D is unclear. From germline, CDR1 is MNHEY and CDR2 SMNVEV (reference sequence). The CDR3 has 16 residues. V lost 3 bases and J lost 1, with 10 bases in between. The CDR3 DNA is TGTGCCAGCAGTTTCCTCCGACGTTCTGGGGCCAACGTCCTGACTTTC. This codes for CASSFLRRSGANVLTF. Full variable domain (outside the CDR3, taken from reference TRBV27 and TRBJ2-6): EAQVTQNPRYLITVTGKKLTVTCSQNMNHEYMSWYRQDPGLGLRQIYYSMNVEVTDKGDVPEGYKVSRKEKRNFPLILESPSPNQTSLYFCASSFLRRSGANVLTFGAGSRLTVL.

This clonotype was observed many times. The chain recombines TRBV11-2 with TRBJ1-1; D remains ambiguous. Between the trimmed V and J ends, which lost 5 bases and 0 bases, there was a span of 10 bases. The CDR3 totals 14 residues. Per the germline V gene, CDR1 is SGHAT and CDR2 is FQNNGV. The CDR3 protein is CASSPVHMNTEAFF. For the CDR3, the DNA is TGTGCCAGCAGCCCCGTACATATGAACACTGAAGCTTTCTTT.

V is TRBV7-9 and J is TRBJ1-1; 7 bases match TRBD1. With V trimmed by 5 bases and J by 1 base, 7 bases remained unmatched. The CDR3 covers 15 residues. Germline lookup yields CDR1 SEHNR and CDR2 FQNEAQ (reference sequence). The CDR3 protein is CASSHRRDRNTEAFF. CDR3 nucleotides: TGTGCCAGCAGCCACCGCCGGGACAGGAACACTGAAGCTTTCTTT.